This T cell receptor beta chain stems from a study of blood T cell repertoires in COVID-19. Study-level background: T cells, B-cell-depleted T cells, or PBMCs supplied cDNA or gDNA.

The protocol was immunoSEQ multiplex PCR, while the TCRdb copy is restricted to in-frame clones and leaves out a portion. The sample includes 80,000 to 100,000 clones, 70% to 85% seen only once; the top ten take approximately 10%. V was clipped by 5 bases and J by 4 bases, with 12 bases between them. Per the germline V gene, CDR1 is SGHAT and CDR2 is FQNNGV. The length of the CDR3 is 13 residues. The sequence derives from a man aged 65 to 79 with active or convalescent COVID-19. Sequencing was carried out using peripheral blood. This chain uses TRBV11-2 with TRBJ2-7; maybe TRBD1 (6 bases). This CDR3 is CASSPADRYEQYF. CDR3 sequence (DNA): TGTGCCAGCAGCCCCGCGGACAGATACGAGCAGTACTTC.